This is a list of T cell receptor beta chains from one sample in a study of early T cells in non-severe SARS-CoV-2 infection. Each CDR3 protein is one row after TCRdb ran MiXCR on the 5' RACE reads. The table includes around 50,000 distinct CDR3 sequences, roughly 12% detected once. Sequencing used whole blood. Receptor source: an adult who was a healthcare worker with PCR-confirmed SARS-CoV-2 infection or an uninfected control (not recorded which). CDR3s include the opening cysteine and the closing phenylalanine or tryptophan. The order of the fields is CDR3 length, V gene, J gene, clone size, D gene, CDR3 DNA, CDR3 protein. A D gene is named only where the DNA matches it firmly. For some rows the clone size is stated as once, few or many, or as a class when expanded; others skip it.

cdr3_length: 14
v_call: TRBV5-1
j_call: TRBJ2-7
clone_size: few
d_call: .
cdr3_nt: TGCGCCAGCAGCTCGGGTTTGGCCTCCTACGAGCAGTACTTC
cdr3_aa: CASSSGLASYEQYF

cdr3_length: 13
v_call: TRBV30
j_call: TRBJ1-1
clone_size: few
d_call: .
cdr3_nt: TGTGCCTGGAGTGTACGGTTGGGCGGCGGAGCTTTCTTT
cdr3_aa: CAWSVRLGGGAFF

cdr3_length: 15
v_call: TRBV12-3/TRBV12-4
j_call: TRBJ2-7
clone_size: many
d_call: .
cdr3_nt: TGTGCCAGCAGTCCCAGGGACCTAAAGAGCTACGAGCAGTACTTC
cdr3_aa: CASSPRDLKSYEQYF

cdr3_length: 16
v_call: TRBV4-2
j_call: TRBJ2-6
clone_size: .
d_call: .
cdr3_nt: TGTGCCAGCAGCCAAGATCTCAGCTCTGGGGCCAACGTCCTGACTTTC
cdr3_aa: CASSQDLSSGANVLTF

cdr3_length: 11
v_call: TRBV7-6
j_call: TRBJ2-5
clone_size: many
d_call: .
cdr3_nt: TGTGCCAGCACTCAAGGGGAGACCCAGTACTTC
cdr3_aa: CASTQGETQYF

cdr3_length: 15
v_call: TRBV11-1
j_call: TRBJ2-3
clone_size: .
d_call: TRBD2
cdr3_nt: TGTGCCAGCAGCTTATCGGGCGGGGGGGCGGGTACGCAGTATTTT
cdr3_aa: CASSLSGGGAGTQYF

cdr3_length: 14
v_call: TRBV6-5
j_call: TRBJ1-2
clone_size: many
d_call: TRBD1
cdr3_nt: TGTGCCAGCAGGAGACAGGGGGGCTCCTATGGCTACACCTTC
cdr3_aa: CASRRQGGSYGYTF

cdr3_length: 13
v_call: TRBV9
j_call: TRBJ1-1
clone_size: once
d_call: .
cdr3_nt: TGTGTCAGCAGCGTCGGGACGACCACGGAAGCTTTCTTT
cdr3_aa: CVSSVGTTTEAFF

cdr3_length: 17
v_call: TRBV18
j_call: TRBJ2-1
clone_size: few
d_call: TRBD2
cdr3_nt: TGTGCCAGCTCAACCGGACTAGCGGGAGGGCCTTGGAATGAGCAGTTCTTC
cdr3_aa: CASSTGLAGGPWNEQFF

cdr3_length: 15
v_call: TRBV7-9
j_call: TRBJ2-3
clone_size: few
d_call: .
cdr3_nt: TGTGCCAGCAGCTTAGCGGCGGGCGGGACAGATACGCAGTATTTT
cdr3_aa: CASSLAAGGTDTQYF

cdr3_length: 19
v_call: TRBV6-5
j_call: TRBJ2-3
clone_size: many
d_call: .
cdr3_nt: TGTGCCAGCAGTTACTCATTGCCCGAGGGCGAAGGGTATACACGTACGCAGTATTTT
cdr3_aa: CASSYSLPEGEGYTRTQYF

cdr3_length: 15
v_call: TRBV11-2
j_call: TRBJ1-5
clone_size: many
d_call: .
cdr3_nt: TGTGCCAGCAGCTTAGATGGGCGCGTGGGTCAGCCCCAGCATTTT
cdr3_aa: CASSLDGRVGQPQHF

cdr3_length: 16
v_call: TRBV7-3
j_call: TRBJ2-3
clone_size: few
d_call: .
cdr3_nt: TGTGCCAGCAGCTCTCCCGGGACGCCGGGGGTGGATACGCAGTATTTT
cdr3_aa: CASSSPGTPGVDTQYF

cdr3_length: 15
v_call: TRBV5-4
j_call: TRBJ1-4
clone_size: few
d_call: .
cdr3_nt: TGTGCCAGCAGCTCCGCGGGGGGCGGGATTGAAAAACTGTTTTTT
cdr3_aa: CASSSAGGGIEKLFF

cdr3_length: 15
v_call: TRBV5-5
j_call: TRBJ1-5
clone_size: many
d_call: .
cdr3_nt: TGTGCCAGCAGCTTGATGGGCCAGGGTGGTCAGCCCCAGCATTTT
cdr3_aa: CASSLMGQGGQPQHF

cdr3_length: 14
v_call: TRBV6-2/TRBV6-3
j_call: TRBJ1-2
clone_size: few
d_call: .
cdr3_nt: TGTGCCAGCAGTTTGGACGGCCTTAACTATGGCTACACCTTC
cdr3_aa: CASSLDGLNYGYTF

cdr3_length: 15
v_call: TRBV5-1
j_call: TRBJ2-7
clone_size: .
d_call: .
cdr3_nt: TGCGCCAGCAGCTTGGATGGGGGGAACCCCTACGAGCAGTACTTC
cdr3_aa: CASSLDGGNPYEQYF

cdr3_length: 13
v_call: TRBV7-3
j_call: TRBJ2-1
clone_size: few
d_call: .
cdr3_nt: TGTGCCAGCAGCTTAAGTCGACGATCCCCGCCGTTCTTC
cdr3_aa: CASSLSRRSPPFF

cdr3_length: 17
v_call: TRBV7-9
j_call: TRBJ2-1
clone_size: .
d_call: TRBD1
cdr3_nt: TGTGCCAGCAGCTTAGCCGCCAGGGACAGGAGAAACAATGAGCAGTTCTTC
cdr3_aa: CASSLAARDRRNNEQFF

cdr3_length: 13
v_call: TRBV7-3
j_call: TRBJ2-7
clone_size: many
d_call: TRBD2
cdr3_nt: TGTGCCAGCAGCAGGACTAGCGATTACGAGCAGTACTTC
cdr3_aa: CASSRTSDYEQYF

cdr3_length: 14
v_call: TRBV2
j_call: TRBJ1-2
clone_size: many
d_call: TRBD1
cdr3_nt: TGTGCCAGCCCCATCAGCGGACAGGGTCGGGGCTACACCTTC
cdr3_aa: CASPISGQGRGYTF

cdr3_length: 14
v_call: TRBV18
j_call: TRBJ1-2
clone_size: many
d_call: TRBD1
cdr3_nt: TGTGCCAGCTCACCAATAACAGGGGACTATGGCTACACCTTC
cdr3_aa: CASSPITGDYGYTF

cdr3_length: 13
v_call: TRBV3-1
j_call: TRBJ2-5
clone_size: few
d_call: .
cdr3_nt: TGTGCCAGCTGTCGGGGACAACAAGAGACCCAGTACTTC
cdr3_aa: CASCRGQQETQYF

cdr3_length: 15
v_call: TRBV25-1
j_call: TRBJ2-7
clone_size: many
d_call: .
cdr3_nt: TGTGCCAGCAGTGAATACCGGGGGTCCGCTTACGAGCAGTACTTC
cdr3_aa: CASSEYRGSAYEQYF

cdr3_length: 11
v_call: TRBV6-5
j_call: TRBJ2-7
clone_size: many
d_call: TRBD1
cdr3_nt: TGTGCCAGCCGACAGGGCGACGAGCAGTACTTC
cdr3_aa: CASRQGDEQYF

cdr3_length: 14
v_call: TRBV20-1
j_call: TRBJ1-4
clone_size: many
d_call: TRBD1
cdr3_nt: TGCAGTGCTAGAGACCAGGGACAGGGGGAAAAACTGTTTTTT
cdr3_aa: CSARDQGQGEKLFF

cdr3_length: 13
v_call: TRBV2
j_call: TRBJ2-5
clone_size: .
d_call: .
cdr3_nt: TGTGCCAGCAGTTTCGGCAGCCAAGAGACCCAGTACTTC
cdr3_aa: CASSFGSQETQYF

cdr3_length: 15
v_call: TRBV2
j_call: TRBJ1-5
clone_size: many
d_call: TRBD1
cdr3_nt: TGTGCCAGCAGTGAAGCGTTGAGGGGGCGGCAGCCCCAGCATTTT
cdr3_aa: CASSEALRGRQPQHF